This TCR beta chain was identified during a study of T-cell reconstitution after alpha-beta-depleted transplantation in children. The library targeted TCRbeta and was prepared with unique molecular identifiers. TCRdb processed the PCR reads anew with MiXCR; each CDR3 protein has one entry. The table includes 440,000 or so distinct CDR3 sequences, roughly a tenth detected once. The sample holds many counts of this clonotype. CDR1 MNHEY and CDR2 SMNVEV come from the germline V gene (reference sequence). The V end lost 5 bases, the J end lost 4 bases, and 8 bases lay between the germline ends. There are 13 residues in the CDR3.

This chain joins TRBV27 and TRBJ1-4; D remains ambiguous. This TCR was sampled from a human donor who donated a stem cell graft to a child with acute myeloid leukemia. This specimen was PBMCs from the stem cell graft donor, taken from the stem cell graft. The CDR3 loop is CASSINYNEKLFF. The CDR3 DNA reads as TGTGCCAGCAGTATCAACTATAATGAAAAACTGTTTTTT.